This TCR beta chain was identified during a study of CD8+CD57+ T cells in acquired aplastic anemia. Study at large: Sorted CD4+ and CD8+ cells yielded 3 to 3.5 ug of DNA on average. Study findings and constraints: Roughly 27 sequences, all CD8+ CDR3, were shared between patients and controls. Significance was not reached for CD8+ Simpson's diversity between patients and controls.

TCR beta VDJ and CDR3 profiles were obtained from a genomic DNA template. TCRdb reanalysed the reads using MiXCR and keeps one entry per CDR3 protein. This sample has 150,000 to 200,000 distinct CDR3 sequences, with 55% to 70% found just once. This clonotype turned up a few times. Its antigen remains unknown. CDR3 length equals 13 residues. V lost 6 bases and J lost 4, with 15 bases in between. CDR1 is DFQATT, CDR2 SNEGSKA, per germline (reference sequence). The sequence was obtained from a human donor with severe aplastic anemia or a healthy control (not recorded which). Sequencing was done on a sample of sorted CD4+, CD8+, or CD8+CD57+ T cells (not recorded which) from PBMCs. The J gene is TRBJ2-5, the V gene TRBV20-1, with D tentatively TRBD2 (5 bases). CDR3 sequence (DNA): TGCAGTGCCACCAACGCTGGGAGAGAGACCCAGTACTTC. This gives the protein CSATNAGRETQYF.